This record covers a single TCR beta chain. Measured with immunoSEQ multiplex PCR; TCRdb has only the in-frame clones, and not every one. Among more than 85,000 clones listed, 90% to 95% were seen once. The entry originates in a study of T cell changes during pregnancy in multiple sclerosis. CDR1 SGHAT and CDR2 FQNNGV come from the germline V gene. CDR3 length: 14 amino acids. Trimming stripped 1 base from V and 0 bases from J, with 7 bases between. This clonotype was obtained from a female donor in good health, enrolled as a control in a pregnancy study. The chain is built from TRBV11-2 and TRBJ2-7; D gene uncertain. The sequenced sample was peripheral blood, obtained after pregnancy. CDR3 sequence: CASSLVVGSYEQYF. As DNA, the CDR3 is TGTGCCAGCAGCTTAGTTGTCGGCTCCTACGAGCAGTACTTC.